The T cell receptor beta chain described here comes from a study of blood T cell repertoires in COVID-19. About the research overall: The United States, Italy and Spain were the sources of the acute and convalescent COVID-19 samples.

The germline V gene has CDR1 LGHDT and CDR2 YNNKEL (reference sequence). V lost 6 bases to trimming and J lost 5 bases; unmatched junction nucleotides: 9. There are 14 residues in the CDR3. Original processing methods: Researchers report that nucleated cell counts were estimated from reference gene primer amplification. TCRdb's copy holds only in-frame clones and misses some; the assay was immunoSEQ multiplex PCR. The DNA gave D and trimming, while V, J and clone size come from that table. Counted here are some 200,000 clones, about 89% occurring once; the ten biggest clones make up 4.5% to 5.5%. The sample comprised peripheral blood. The chain is built from TRBV3-1 (or the pseudogene TRBV3-2) and TRBJ2-5, with 7 bases fitting TRBD1. The sequence came from a middle-aged woman with acute or convalescent COVID-19. The CDR3 bases are TGTGCCAGCAGTCGACAGGGAAACGGGGAGACCCAGTACTTC. It encodes CASSRQGNGETQYF.